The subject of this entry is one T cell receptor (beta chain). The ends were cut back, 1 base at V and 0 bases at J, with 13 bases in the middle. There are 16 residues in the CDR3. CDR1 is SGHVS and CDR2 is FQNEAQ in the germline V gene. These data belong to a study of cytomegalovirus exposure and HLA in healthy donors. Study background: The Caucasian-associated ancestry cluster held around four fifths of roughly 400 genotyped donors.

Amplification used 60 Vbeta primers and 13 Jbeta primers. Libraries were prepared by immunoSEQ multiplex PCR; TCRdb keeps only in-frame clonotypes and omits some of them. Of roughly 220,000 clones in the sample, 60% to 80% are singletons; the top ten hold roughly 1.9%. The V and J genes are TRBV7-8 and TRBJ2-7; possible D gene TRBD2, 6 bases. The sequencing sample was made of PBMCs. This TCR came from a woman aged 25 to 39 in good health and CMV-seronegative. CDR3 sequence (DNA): TGTGCCAGCAGCTTAGTCGCCGGGGGAGGCTCCTACGAGCAGTACTTC. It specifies CASSLVAGGGSYEQYF.